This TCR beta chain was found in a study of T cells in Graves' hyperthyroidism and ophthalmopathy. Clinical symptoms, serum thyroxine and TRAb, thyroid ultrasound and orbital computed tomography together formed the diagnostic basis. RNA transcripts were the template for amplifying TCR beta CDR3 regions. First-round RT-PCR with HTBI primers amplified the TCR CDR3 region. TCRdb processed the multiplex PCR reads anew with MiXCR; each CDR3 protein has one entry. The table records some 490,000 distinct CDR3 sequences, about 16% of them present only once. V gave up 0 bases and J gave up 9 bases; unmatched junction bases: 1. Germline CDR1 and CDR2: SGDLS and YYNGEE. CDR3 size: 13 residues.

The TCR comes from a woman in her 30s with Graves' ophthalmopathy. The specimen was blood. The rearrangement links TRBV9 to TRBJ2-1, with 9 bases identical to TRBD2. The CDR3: CASSVETSGEQFF. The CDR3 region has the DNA TGTGCCAGCAGCGTAGAGACTAGCGGTGAGCAGTTCTTC. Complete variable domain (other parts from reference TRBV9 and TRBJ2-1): DSGVTQTPKHLITATGQRVTLRCSPRSGDLSVYWYQQSLDQGLQFLIQYYNGEERAKGNILERFSAQQFPDLHSELNLSSLELGDSALYFCASSVETSGEQFFGPGTRLTVL.